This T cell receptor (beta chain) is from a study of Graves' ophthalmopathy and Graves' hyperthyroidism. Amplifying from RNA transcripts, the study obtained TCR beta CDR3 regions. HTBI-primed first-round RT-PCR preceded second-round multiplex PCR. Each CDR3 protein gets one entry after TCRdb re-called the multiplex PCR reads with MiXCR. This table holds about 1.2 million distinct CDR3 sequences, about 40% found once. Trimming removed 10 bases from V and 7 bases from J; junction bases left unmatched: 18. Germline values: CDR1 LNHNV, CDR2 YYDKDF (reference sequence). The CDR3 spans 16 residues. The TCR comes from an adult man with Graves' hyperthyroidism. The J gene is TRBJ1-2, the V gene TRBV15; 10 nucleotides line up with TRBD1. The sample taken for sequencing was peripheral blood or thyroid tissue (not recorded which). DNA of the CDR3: TGTGCCAGCACCAGGGACAGGGGTTCGGGAGACCGTGGCTACACCTTC. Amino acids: CASTRDRGSGDRGYTF.